The 24 T cell receptor beta chains below all came from one sample that was sequenced in a study of Graves' ophthalmopathy and Graves' hyperthyroidism. The authors amplified TCR beta CDR3 regions, and they did so from RNA transcripts for repertoire sequencing. HTBI primers were used in a first-round RT-PCR, which preceded a second-round multiplex PCR. Each CDR3 protein gets one entry after TCRdb re-called the multiplex PCR reads with MiXCR. The data contain 170,000 or so distinct CDR3 sequences, 35% to 45% of them singletons. The sequencing input was peripheral blood. The receptors originated from a man aged 25 to 40 with Graves' ophthalmopathy.

The chain carries TRBV11-3 and TRBJ2-2; 7 positions match TRBD2. The V segment lost 5 bases and the J segment 7 bases; nucleotides outside the gene matches: 10. CDR3 size: 15 residues. Germline loops: CDR1 SGHNT, CDR2 YENEEA. The CDR3 is CASSPGDYHGGELFF. The CDR3 DNA sequence: TGTGCCAGCAGCCCCGGGGACTATCATGGCGGGGAGCTGTTTTTT.

V is TRBV7-2 and J is TRBJ1-2; a weak D match, TRBD1 (6 bases). In germline, CDR1 is SGHTA, CDR2 FQGNSA. The CDR3 runs to 15 residues. Trimming cost V 1 base and J 2 bases, with 11 bases left between them. CDR3 DNA sequence: TGTGCCAGCAGCTTAGTACAGGGTGTAAACTATGGCTACACCTTC. Encoded protein: CASSLVQGVNYGYTF.

This clonotype was seen many times. The genes are TRBV20-1 and TRBJ1-5; D not certain. V dropped 1 base and J dropped 2 bases, with 3 bases sitting between them. The germline CDR1 and CDR2 sequences are DFQATT and SNEGSKA (reference sequence). The CDR3 totals 12 residues. CDR3 in amino acids: CSARGGNQPQHF. The CDR3 region has the DNA TGCAGTGCTAGAGGGGGCAATCAGCCCCAGCATTTT.

This chain connects TRBV6-1 to TRBJ2-4; D possibly uses TRBD1 or TRBD2 (5 bases each). Germline assignment: CDR1 MNHNS and CDR2 SASEGT. Trimming took 3 bases from V and 5 from J, leaving 8 bases between them. The CDR3 contains 13 residues. The CDR3 loop reads CASSDWGQNIQYF. The CDR3, as DNA: TGTGCCAGCAGTGATTGGGGACAAAACATTCAGTACTTC.

The chain combines TRBV12-3 or TRBV12-4 with TRBJ1-2; TRBD1 matches at 7 bases. The ends lost 2 bases at V and 6 bases at J; junction bases unmatched: 6. The CDR3 has 14 amino acids. The CDR3 DNA reads TGTGCCAGCAGTTTAAGACAGGGAGCTCATGGCTACACCTTC. It is translated as CASSLRQGAHGYTF.

This chain uses TRBV5-1 with TRBJ2-7, with D unclear. In germline, CDR1 is SGHRS, CDR2 YFSETQ. Trimming removed 7 bases from V and 3 bases from J, with 11 bases in between. This CDR3 contains 12 residues. DNA for the CDR3: TGCGCCAGCTGGTCAGACGGCTACGAGCAGTACTTC. Protein: CASWSDGYEQYF. Full variable domain (outside the CDR3, taken from reference TRBV5-1 and TRBJ2-7): KAGVTQTPRYLIKTRGQQVTLSCSPISGHRSVSWYQQTPGQGLQFLFEYFSETQRNKGNFPGRFSGRQFSNSRSEMNVSTLELGDSALYLCASWSDGYEQYFGPGTRLTVT.

The CDR3 nucleotides read TGCAGTGCTGACACGGGACAGCTCTCCTACGAGCAGTACTTC. It translates to CSADTGQLSYEQYF. The chain carries TRBV20-1 and TRBJ2-7; 7 bases match TRBD1. The CDR3 is made up of 14 amino acids. Germline V lookup: CDR1 DFQATT, CDR2 SNEGSKA (reference sequence). Trimming took 5 bases from V and 0 from J; bases not matched to a gene: 7.

In this sample, this clonotype turned up many times. The rearrangement links TRBV20-1 to TRBJ2-7, with TRBD2 as a possible D gene (6 bases). The CDR3 has 14 amino acids. V was cut by 1 base and J by 6 bases, with 16 bases left in between. Germline-derived CDR1 and CDR2 are DFQATT and SNEGSKA (reference sequence). This CDR3 is CSARVGGVGSEQYF. The CDR3 bases are TGCAGTGCTAGAGTGGGGGGAGTGGGTTCCGAGCAGTACTTC.

This clonotype occurred a few times. CDR3 sequence reads: CASSFGRYNEQFF. The CDR3, as DNA: TGTGCCAGCAGTTTTGGCCGATACAATGAGCAGTTCTTC. The chain joins TRBV27 to TRBJ2-1; no firm D call. The CDR3 runs to 13 residues. Germline CDR1 is MNHEY and CDR2 is SMNVEV (reference sequence). Trimming removed 3 bases at V and 4 bases at J, with 7 bases between.

This clonotype was seen a single time. The rearrangement joins TRBV5-1 to TRBJ2-7; 9 bases are a match to TRBD2. The V and J ends lost 4 bases and 6 bases, in that order; junction bases with no gene match: 14. This CDR3 has 16 amino acids. From germline, CDR1 is SGHRS and CDR2 YFSETQ. The CDR3 DNA sequence: TGCGCCAGCAGCCTCTTAGCGGGAGAAGTCGGGCGCGAGCAGTACTTC. The encoded protein is CASSLLAGEVGREQYF.

This rearrangement joins TRBV6-2 or TRBV6-3 to TRBJ2-7; 7 nucleotides align to TRBD1. The CDR3 length is 16 residues. The junction had 6 bases not matched to a gene; V was cut back by 0 bases and J by 1 base. Looked up from germline, CDR1 is MNHEY and CDR2 is SVGEGT. The CDR3 DNA reads as TGTGCCAGCAGTTACTCGAAGTTGGGACAGTCCTACGAGCAGTACTTC. It yields the protein CASSYSKLGQSYEQYF.

This clonotype was seen at least ten times. The V call is TRBV19, the J call TRBJ1-1; D remains ambiguous. Looked up from germline, CDR1 is LNHDA and CDR2 is SQIVND (reference sequence). The CDR3 has 15 amino acids. Deletions cut 7 bases from V and 3 bases from J, with 18 bases between. The CDR3 region is CASTLEPGQDTEAFF. CDR3 coding DNA: TGTGCCAGTACCCTAGAACCGGGCCAGGACACTGAAGCTTTCTTT. Together with reference TRBV19 and TRBJ1-1, the CDR3 gives the full variable domain: DGGITQSPKYLFRKEGQNVTLSCEQNLNHDAMYWYRQDPGQGLRLIYYSQIVNDFQKGDIAEGYSVSREKKESFPLTVTSAQKNPTAFYLCASTLEPGQDTEAFFGQGTRLTVV.

The J gene is TRBJ2-7, the V gene TRBV19; 7 nucleotides agree with TRBD1. J lost 1 base, V lost 5 bases, and 8 bases had no gene match. The CDR3 is 15 amino acids. Germline V gene sequence: CDR1 LNHDA, CDR2 SQIVND (reference sequence). The CDR3 bases are TGTGCCAGTAGTCGAAAGCCGACAGGGTCCTACGAGCAGTACTTC. This sequence encodes CASSRKPTGSYEQYF.

This clonotype was detected many times. The chain employs TRBV20-1 and TRBJ2-7; 10 bases match TRBD2. There are 14 residues in the CDR3. Trimming took 6 bases from V and 7 from J; bases not matched to a gene: 12. Looked up from germline, CDR1 is DFQATT and CDR2 is SNEGSKA (reference sequence). The CDR3 reads CSAVGPSGRNEQYF. CDR3 coding DNA: TGCAGTGCCGTAGGCCCTAGCGGGAGAAATGAGCAGTACTTC.

This clonotype showed up many times. Germline is not matched at one junction end, which may reflect a read error. The chain carries TRBV18 and TRBJ2-7; D possibly corresponds to TRBD1 (7 bases). The germline V gene encodes CDR1 KGHSH and CDR2 LQKENI. This CDR3 region has 12 residues. The CDR3 loop is CASSQGGYGQYF. The DNA of the CDR3 is TGTGCCAGCTCGCAGGGGGGCTACGGGCAGTACTTC.

This clonotype has just one count. The gene calls are TRBV6-1 and TRBJ2-7, with a possible D match to TRBD2 (6 bases). The CDR3 length is 16 residues. Trimming removed 6 bases at V and 1 base at J, with 19 bases between. The V gene's germline CDR1 is MNHNS and CDR2 SASEGT. In DNA, the CDR3 is TGTGCCAGCAGGCGGGACTCCAAGGACCCATCCTACGAGCAGTACTTC. Translated: CASRRDSKDPSYEQYF.

This clonotype has ten or more counts. The rearrangement joins TRBV28 to TRBJ2-7; D not resolved. The CDR3 totals 12 residues. Trimming stripped 5 bases from V and 0 bases from J, with 5 bases between. CDR1 MDHEN and CDR2 SYDVKM come from the germline V gene. Here the CDR3 reads CASSRGSYEQYF. CDR3 sequence (DNA): TGTGCCAGCAGTAGAGGCTCCTACGAGCAGTACTTC. The full variable domain, rest sourced from reference TRBV28 and TRBJ2-7, is DVKVTQSSRYLVKRTGEKVFLECVQDMDHENMFWYRQDPGLGLRLIYFSYDVKMKEKGDIPEGYSVSREKKERFSLILESASTNQTSMYLCASSRGSYEQYFGPGTRLTVT.

This clonotype was observed many times. The chain employs TRBV12-3 or TRBV12-4 and TRBJ2-2; 9 nucleotides agree with TRBD1. J gave up 2 bases and V 6 bases, and 4 bases lay outside the gene matches. CDR3 length: 15 amino acids. This CDR3 reads CASSLQGANTGELFF. The CDR3 DNA follows: TGTGCCAGCAGCCTACAGGGGGCCAACACCGGGGAGCTGTTTTTT.

This clonotype was counted ten times or more. V is TRBV19 and J is TRBJ1-5; D may be TRBD1 (6 bases). V shed 3 bases and J shed 3 bases, with 15 bases lying between them. The CDR3 has 16 residues. CDR1 is LNHDA, CDR2 SQIVND, per germline (reference sequence). The CDR3, as DNA: TGTGCCAGTAGTATGACAGGACGGCCCAACAATCAGCCCCAGCATTTT. The encoded protein is CASSMTGRPNNQPQHF.

The rearrangement uses TRBV28 and TRBJ2-5; no reliable D call. V lost 5 bases and J 9 bases, leaving 13 bases between the germline ends. In germline, CDR1 is MDHEN, CDR2 SYDVKM. The CDR3 is 12 amino acids. In nucleotides, the CDR3 is TGTGCCAGCAGTATGGGTGCTCGGGCCCAGTACTTC. This sequence encodes CASSMGARAQYF.

The CDR3 coding sequence is TGTGCCAGCAGTTTGGCCCCCGTTGGCCCCCGCAACTATGGCTACACCTTC. Its translation: CASSLAPVGPRNYGYTF. V gene TRBV12-3 or TRBV12-4 combines with J gene TRBJ1-2; no firm D call. CDR3 length equals 17 residues. The V end was cut by 3 bases, the J end by 2 bases, with 19 bases between.

This clonotype was seen ten or more times. V usage is TRBV5-1 and J usage is TRBJ1-1; D not certain. Germline assignment: CDR1 SGHRS and CDR2 YFSETQ. Trimming took off 0 bases at V and 1 base at J, with 13 bases between the two ends. This CDR3 region has 16 residues. In DNA form, the CDR3 reads TGCGCCAGCAGCTTGGGGGGAGGCAGAGGGAACACTGAAGCTTTCTTT. It yields the protein CASSLGGGRGNTEAFF.

The rearrangement joins TRBV30 to TRBJ1-1; D uncertain. Per the germline V gene, CDR1 is GTSNPN and CDR2 is SVGIG (reference sequence). Trimming shortened V by 0 bases and J by 1 base, and 6 bases separated the two germline ends. The CDR3 has 13 residues. CDR3 DNA sequence: TGTGCCTGGAGTGTTAGTGAGAACACTGAAGCTTTCTTT. This translates into CAWSVSENTEAFF.

V is TRBV6-1 and J is TRBJ2-5, with 7 positions matching TRBD2. The trim removed 5 bases at V and 0 bases at J, leaving 6 bases unmatched. CDR1 MNHNS and CDR2 SASEGT come from the germline V gene. The CDR3 totals 15 residues. This chain's CDR3 is CASSPGGEYQETQYF. In DNA form, the CDR3 reads TGTGCCAGCAGTCCGGGGGGAGAGTACCAAGAGACCCAGTACTTC.